This T cell receptor beta chain came from a study of tissue T cells after allogeneic stem cell transplantation. General study findings and limits: Motif-based clustering found tissue-specific repertoire signatures shared across patients, though few clones were shared. Anatomically similar tissues had similar TCR repertoires within each patient.

Worth noting for this clone: What it recognizes is unknown.

Trimming shortened V by 4 bases and J by 0 bases, and 19 bases separated the two germline ends. This CDR3 region has 17 residues. CDR1 and CDR2 (germline): SGHRS, YFSETQ. Sequencing was performed with immunoSEQ multiplex PCR; in TCRdb, only in-frame clones are kept and a portion is missing. The table has some 4,900 clones, roughly three quarters seen once. The sample here was tissue from the colon, taken at autopsy. The TCR sequence derives from a female donor aged 60 or older with lung cancer. The chain combines TRBV5-1 with TRBJ1-1, with D possibly being TRBD1 (6 bases). DNA for the CDR3: TGCGCCAGCAGCCCCCAGGGGAGAAGCCACATGAACACTGAAGCTTTCTTT. It specifies CASSPQGRSHMNTEAFF.